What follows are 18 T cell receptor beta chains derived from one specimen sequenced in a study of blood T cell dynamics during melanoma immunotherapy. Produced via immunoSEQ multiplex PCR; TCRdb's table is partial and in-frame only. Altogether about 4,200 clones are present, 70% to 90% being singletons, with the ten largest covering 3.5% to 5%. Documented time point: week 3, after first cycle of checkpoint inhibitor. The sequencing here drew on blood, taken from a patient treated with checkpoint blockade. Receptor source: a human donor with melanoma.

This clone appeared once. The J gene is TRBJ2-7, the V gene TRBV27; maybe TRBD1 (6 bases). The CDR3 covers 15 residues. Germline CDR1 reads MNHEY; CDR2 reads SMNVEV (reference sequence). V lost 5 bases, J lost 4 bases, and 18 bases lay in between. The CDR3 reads CASSARYRDRYEQYF. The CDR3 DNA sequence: TGTGCCAGCAGTGCCCGATACAGGGATCGGTACGAGCAGTACTTC.

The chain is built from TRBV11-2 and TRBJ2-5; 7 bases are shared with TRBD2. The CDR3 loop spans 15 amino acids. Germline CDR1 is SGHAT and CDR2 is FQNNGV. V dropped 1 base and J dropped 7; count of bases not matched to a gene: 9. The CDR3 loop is CASSLVSGEGRTQYF. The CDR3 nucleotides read TGTGCCAGCAGCTTAGTATCCGGGGAGGGTAGGACCCAGTACTTC.

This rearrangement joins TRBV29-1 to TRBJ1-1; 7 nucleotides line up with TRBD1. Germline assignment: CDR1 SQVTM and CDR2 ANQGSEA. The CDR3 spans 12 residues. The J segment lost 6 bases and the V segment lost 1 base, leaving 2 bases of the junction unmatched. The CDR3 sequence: CSVEGGQAEAFF. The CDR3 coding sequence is TGCAGCGTTGAAGGAGGACAGGCTGAAGCTTTCTTT.

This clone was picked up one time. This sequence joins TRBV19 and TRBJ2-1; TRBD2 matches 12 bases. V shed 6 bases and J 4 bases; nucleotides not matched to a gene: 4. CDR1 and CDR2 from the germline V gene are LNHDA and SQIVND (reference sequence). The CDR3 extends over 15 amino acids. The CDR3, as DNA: TGTGCCAGTAGCCCAACTAGCGGGGGGTACAATGAGCAGTTCTTC. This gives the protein CASSPTSGGYNEQFF.

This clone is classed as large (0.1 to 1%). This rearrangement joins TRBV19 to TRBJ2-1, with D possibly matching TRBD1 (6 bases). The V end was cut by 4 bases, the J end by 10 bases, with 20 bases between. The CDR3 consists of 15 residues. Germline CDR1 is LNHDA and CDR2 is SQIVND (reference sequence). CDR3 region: CASSTLEGVQWEQFF. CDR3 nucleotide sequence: TGTGCCAGTAGTACGCTTGAGGGGGTACAATGGGAGCAGTTCTTC.

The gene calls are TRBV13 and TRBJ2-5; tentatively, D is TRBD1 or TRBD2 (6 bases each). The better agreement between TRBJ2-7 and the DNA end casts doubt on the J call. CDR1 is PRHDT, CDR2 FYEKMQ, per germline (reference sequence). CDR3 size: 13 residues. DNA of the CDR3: TGTGCCAGCAGCTGGCGGGACACCTACGAGCAGTACTTC. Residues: CASSWRDTYEQYF.

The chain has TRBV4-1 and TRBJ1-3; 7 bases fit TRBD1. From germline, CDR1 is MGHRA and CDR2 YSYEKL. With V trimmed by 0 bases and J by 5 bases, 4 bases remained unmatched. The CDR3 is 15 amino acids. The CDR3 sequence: CASSQEERGRNTIYF. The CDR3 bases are TGCGCCAGCAGCCAAGAGGAGAGGGGGCGAAACACCATATATTTT.

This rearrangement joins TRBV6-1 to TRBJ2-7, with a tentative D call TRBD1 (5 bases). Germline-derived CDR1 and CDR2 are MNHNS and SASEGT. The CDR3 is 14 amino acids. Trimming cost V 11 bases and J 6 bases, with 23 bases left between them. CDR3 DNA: TGTGCCGGTTCCGATGGGGCCTGGGCCTCCGAGCAGTACTTC. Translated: CAGSDGAWASEQYF.

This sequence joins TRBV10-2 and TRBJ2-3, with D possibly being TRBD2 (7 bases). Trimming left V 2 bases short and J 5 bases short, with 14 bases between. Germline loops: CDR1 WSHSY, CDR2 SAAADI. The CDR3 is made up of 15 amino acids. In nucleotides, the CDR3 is TGCGCCAGCAGTGAGAGGAGGGGGGGTCAAGATACGCAGTATTTT. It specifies CASSERRGGQDTQYF.

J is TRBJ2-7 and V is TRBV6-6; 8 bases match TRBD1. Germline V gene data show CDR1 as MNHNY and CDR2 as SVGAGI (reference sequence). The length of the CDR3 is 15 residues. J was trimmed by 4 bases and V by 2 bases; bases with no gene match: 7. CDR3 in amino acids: CASSYPQGARYEQYF. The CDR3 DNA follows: TGTGCCAGCAGTTACCCCCAGGGGGCCAGGTACGAGCAGTACTTC.

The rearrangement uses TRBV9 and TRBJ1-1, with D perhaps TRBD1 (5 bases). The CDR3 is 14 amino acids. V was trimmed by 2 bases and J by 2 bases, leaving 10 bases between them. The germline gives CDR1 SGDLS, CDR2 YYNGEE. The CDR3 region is CASSVGPTNTEAFF. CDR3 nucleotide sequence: TGTGCCAGCAGCGTGGGGCCAACCAACACTGAAGCTTTCTTT.

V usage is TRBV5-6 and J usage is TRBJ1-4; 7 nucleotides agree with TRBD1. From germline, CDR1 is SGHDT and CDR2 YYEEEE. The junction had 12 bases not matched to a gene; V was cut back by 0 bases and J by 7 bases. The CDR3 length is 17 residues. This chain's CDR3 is CASSLALTGSRLEKLFF. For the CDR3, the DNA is TGTGCCAGCAGCTTGGCCTTGACAGGGTCCAGACTTGAAAAACTGTTTTTT.

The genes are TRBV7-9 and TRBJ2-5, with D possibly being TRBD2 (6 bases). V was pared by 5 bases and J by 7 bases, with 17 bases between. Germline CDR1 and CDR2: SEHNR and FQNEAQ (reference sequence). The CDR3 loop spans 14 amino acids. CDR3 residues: CASSQREAGSTQYF. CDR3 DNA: TGTGCCAGCAGCCAGAGGGAGGCCGGGTCGACCCAGTACTTC.

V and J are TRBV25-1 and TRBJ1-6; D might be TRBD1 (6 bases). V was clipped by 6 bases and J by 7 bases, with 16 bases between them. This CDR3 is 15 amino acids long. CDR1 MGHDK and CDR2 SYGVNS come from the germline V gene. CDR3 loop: CASRPRGAGNSPLHF. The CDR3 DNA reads TGTGCCAGCAGGCCTCGGGGGGCTGGGAATTCACCCCTCCACTTT.

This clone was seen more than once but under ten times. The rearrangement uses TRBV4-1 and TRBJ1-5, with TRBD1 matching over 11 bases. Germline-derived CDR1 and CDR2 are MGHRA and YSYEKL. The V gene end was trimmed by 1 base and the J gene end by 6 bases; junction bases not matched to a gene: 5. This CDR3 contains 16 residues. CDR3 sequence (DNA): TGCGCCAGCAGCCAAGGGACAGGGGGCGCGAGTCAGCCCCAGCATTTT. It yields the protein CASSQGTGGASQPQHF.

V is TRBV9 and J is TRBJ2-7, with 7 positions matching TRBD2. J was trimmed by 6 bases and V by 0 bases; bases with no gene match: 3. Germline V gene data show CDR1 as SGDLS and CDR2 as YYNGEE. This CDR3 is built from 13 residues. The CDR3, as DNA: TGTGCCAGCAGCGTAGGGGGAGGGCTCGAGCAGTACTTC. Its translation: CASSVGGGLEQYF.

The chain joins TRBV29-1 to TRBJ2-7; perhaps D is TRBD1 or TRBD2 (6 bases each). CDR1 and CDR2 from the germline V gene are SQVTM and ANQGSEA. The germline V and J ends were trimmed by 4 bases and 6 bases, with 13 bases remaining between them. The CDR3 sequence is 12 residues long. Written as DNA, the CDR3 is TGCAGCGTTGGGGGGGCAGGGGCCGAGCAGTACTTC. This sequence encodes CSVGGAGAEQYF.

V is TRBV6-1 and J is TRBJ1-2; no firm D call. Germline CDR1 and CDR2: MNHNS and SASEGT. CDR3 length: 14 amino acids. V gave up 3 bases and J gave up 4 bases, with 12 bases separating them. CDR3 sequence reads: CASSDLPTGYGYTF. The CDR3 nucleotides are TGTGCCAGCAGTGATTTACCCACCGGCTATGGCTACACCTTC.